These 13 T cell receptor beta chains were all obtained from the same sample, sequenced in a study of cytomegalovirus exposure and HLA in healthy donors. Libraries were prepared by immunoSEQ multiplex PCR; TCRdb keeps only in-frame clonotypes and omits some of them. The repertoire holds more than 150,000 clones, with approximately 80% as singletons. What was sequenced was PBMCs. Source of these receptors: a man aged 18 to 30 in good health and CMV-seropositive.

The J gene is TRBJ2-1, the V gene TRBV6-4; TRBD2 matches at 10 bases. Germline lookup yields CDR1 MRHNA and CDR2 SNTAGT. CDR3 length equals 17 residues. V lost 4 bases to trimming and J lost 8 bases; unmatched junction nucleotides: 14. The CDR3 DNA is TGTGCCAGCAGTGGATCAAAAGCGGGAGGGCCGGGGGATGAGCAGTTCTTC. Protein sequence: CASSGSKAGGPGDEQFF.

The gene calls are TRBV9 and TRBJ1-3; 7 nucleotides agree with TRBD1. In germline, CDR1 is SGDLS, CDR2 YYNGEE. The trim removed 3 bases at V and 3 bases at J, leaving 6 bases unmatched. The CDR3 spans 15 residues. The CDR3 here is CASSEAGGRGNTIYF. CDR3 DNA: TGTGCCAGCAGCGAAGCAGGGGGACGTGGAAACACCATATATTTT.

V is TRBV25-1 and J is TRBJ1-3, with a tentative D call TRBD1 (5 bases). The ends were cut back, 5 bases at V and 2 bases at J, with 10 bases in the middle. The CDR3 loop spans 14 amino acids. CDR1 and CDR2 from the germline V gene are MGHDK and SYGVNS. Written as DNA, the CDR3 is TGTGCCAGCAGTTGGGGGGAGGCTGGAAACACCATATATTTT. Its protein is CASSWGEAGNTIYF.

This chain uses TRBV27 with TRBJ2-7; 8 bases match TRBD1. With V trimmed by 5 bases and J by 3 bases, 6 bases remained unmatched. Germline CDR1 reads MNHEY; CDR2 reads SMNVEV (reference sequence). The CDR3 is made up of 14 amino acids. CDR3 DNA sequence: TGTGCCAGCAGTGAACAGGGGGAGAGCTACGAGCAGTACTTC. This codes for CASSEQGESYEQYF.

The chain joins TRBV30 to TRBJ2-2; TRBD1 is a possible D gene (5 bases). CDR1 is GTSNPN and CDR2 is SVGIG in the germline V gene (reference sequence). This CDR3 contains 15 residues. V was pared by 2 bases and J by 1 base, with 11 bases between. The CDR3 region is CAWSKLDRNTGELFF. CDR3 DNA: TGTGCCTGGAGTAAGTTAGACAGGAACACCGGGGAGCTGTTTTTT.

The rearrangement uses TRBV10-1 and TRBJ2-5; perhaps TRBD1 as D (6 bases). V shed 0 bases and J shed 0 bases, with 11 bases lying between them. Germline V gene data show CDR1 as WNHNN and CDR2 as SYGVQD (reference sequence). The CDR3 has 16 residues. In nucleotides, the CDR3 is TGCGCCAGCAGTGAGTCCGGGACAAAGTACCAAGAGACCCAGTACTTC. Translation gives CASSESGTKYQETQYF.

V and J are TRBV29-1 and TRBJ2-5, with 7 bases matching TRBD2. Germline loops: CDR1 SQVTM, CDR2 ANQGSEA. V lost 5 bases, J lost 4 bases, and 4 bases stayed unmatched. This CDR3 region has 12 residues. In DNA form, the CDR3 reads TGCAGCGTTCTGCGGGAGCGAGAGACCCAGTACTTC. This sequence encodes CSVLRERETQYF.

In DNA form, the CDR3 reads TGTGCCACCGGACTAGCGGGACGCTACGAGCAGTACTTC. Translation: CATGLAGRYEQYF. V gene TRBV19 combines with J gene TRBJ2-7; the match to TRBD2 covers 12 bases. The junction had 4 bases not matched to a gene; V was cut back by 10 bases and J by 3 bases. This CDR3 has 13 residues. The germline gives CDR1 LNHDA, CDR2 SQIVND (reference sequence).

The CDR3 DNA sequence: TGTGCCAGCAGCTTCCAGGGGCGGCCAGATACGCAGTATTTT. As protein: CASSFQGRPDTQYF. This chain uses TRBV7-9 with TRBJ2-3, with D perhaps matching TRBD1 (6 bases). Germline V gene lookup returns CDR1 SEHNR and CDR2 FQNEAQ (reference sequence). Between the trimmed V and J ends, which lost 3 bases and 4 bases, there was a span of 11 bases. The CDR3 length is 14 residues. Variable domain in full (rest from reference TRBV7-9 and TRBJ2-3): DTGVSQNPRHKITKRGQNVTFRCDPISEHNRLYWYRQTLGQGPEFLTYFQNEAQLEKSRLLSDRFSAERPKGSFSTLEIQRTEQGDSAMYLCASSFQGRPDTQYFGPGTRLTVL.

V and J are TRBV27 and TRBJ2-6, with a possible D match to TRBD2 (6 bases). This CDR3 is built from 19 residues. Trimming shortened V by 5 bases and J by 3 bases, and 23 bases separated the two germline ends. Per the germline V gene, CDR1 is MNHEY and CDR2 is SMNVEV (reference sequence). CDR3 sequence: CASSPGEGTLRFGANVLTF. The CDR3 DNA reads TGTGCCAGCAGTCCGGGAGAGGGGACCTTGAGATTTGGGGCCAACGTCCTGACTTTC.

The genes are TRBV6-1 and TRBJ1-1; a weak D match, TRBD1 (6 bases). This CDR3 is 15 amino acids long. V lost 7 bases and J lost 4, with 19 bases in between. Per germline, CDR1 MNHNS and CDR2 SASEGT. The DNA of the CDR3 is TGTGCCAGCACCGGAGGGGGGGGATATGGCACTGAAGCTTTCTTT. Translating it yields CASTGGGGYGTEAFF.

This clone showed up just a few times. The gene calls are TRBV6-5 and TRBJ1-1; D is undetermined. The CDR3 has 14 amino acids. Germline CDR1 MNHEY, CDR2 SVGAGI. V dropped 0 bases and J dropped 3 bases, with 8 bases sitting between them. CDR3 amino acids: CASSYSTVHTEAFF. The CDR3 bases are TGTGCCAGCAGTTACTCAACGGTTCACACTGAAGCTTTCTTT.

This chain connects TRBV5-4 to TRBJ2-4; D may be TRBD2 (5 bases). CDR1 and CDR2 from the germline V gene are SGHNT and YYREEE (reference sequence). This CDR3 has 14 residues. V lost 4 bases and J lost 6, with 14 bases in between. CDR3 in amino acids: CASSPAEVRNIQYF. CDR3 nucleotide sequence: TGTGCCAGCAGCCCGGCGGAGGTCAGAAACATTCAGTACTTC. Using reference TRBV5-4 and TRBJ2-4 for the parts outside the CDR3, the full variable domain is ETGVTQSPTHLIKTRGQQVTLRCSSQSGHNTVSWYQQALGQGPQFIFQYYREEENGRGNFPPRFSGLQFPNYSSELNVNALELDDSALYLCASSPAEVRNIQYFGAGTRLSVL.